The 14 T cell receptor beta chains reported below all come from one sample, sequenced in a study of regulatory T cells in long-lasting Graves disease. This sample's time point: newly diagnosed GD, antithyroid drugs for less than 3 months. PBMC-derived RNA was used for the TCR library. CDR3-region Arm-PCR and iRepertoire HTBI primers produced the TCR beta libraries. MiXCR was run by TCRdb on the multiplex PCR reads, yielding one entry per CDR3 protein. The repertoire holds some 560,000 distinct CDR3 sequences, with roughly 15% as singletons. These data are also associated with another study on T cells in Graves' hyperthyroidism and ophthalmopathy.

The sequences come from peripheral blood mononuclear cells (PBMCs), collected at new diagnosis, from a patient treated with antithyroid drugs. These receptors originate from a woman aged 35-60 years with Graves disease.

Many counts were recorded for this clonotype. CDR3: CASSILSSYNSPLHF. The CDR3 nucleotides are TGTGCCAGCAGTATACTGAGCTCCTATAATTCACCCCTCCACTTT. The chain couples TRBV28 to TRBJ1-6; D gene uncertain. Between the trimmed V and J ends, which lost 5 bases and 0 bases, there was a span of 8 bases. In germline, CDR1 is MDHEN, CDR2 SYDVKM. The CDR3 totals 15 residues.

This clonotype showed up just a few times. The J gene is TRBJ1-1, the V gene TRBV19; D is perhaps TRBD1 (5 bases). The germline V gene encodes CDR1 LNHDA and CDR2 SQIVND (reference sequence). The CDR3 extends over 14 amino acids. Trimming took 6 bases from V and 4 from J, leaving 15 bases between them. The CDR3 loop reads CASRKNRQLTEAFF. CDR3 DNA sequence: TGTGCCAGTAGAAAGAACAGGCAACTCACTGAAGCTTTCTTT.

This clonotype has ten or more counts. CDR3 sequence reads: CASSWRTSGGNEQFF. CDR3 DNA sequence: TGTGCCAGCAGTTGGAGGACTAGCGGAGGGAATGAGCAGTTCTTC. V usage is TRBV2 and J usage is TRBJ2-1, with TRBD2 identical over 10 bases. With 5 bases clipped from V and 7 bases from J, the junction kept 8 bases outside the gene matches. CDR1 and CDR2 (germline): SNHLY, FYNNEI. The length of the CDR3 is 15 residues.

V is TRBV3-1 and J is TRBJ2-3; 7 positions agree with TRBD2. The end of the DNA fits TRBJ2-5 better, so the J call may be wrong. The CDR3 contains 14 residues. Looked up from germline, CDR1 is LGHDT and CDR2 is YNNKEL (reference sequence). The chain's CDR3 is CASSQSAGDETQYF. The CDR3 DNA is TGTGCCAGCAGCCAATCGGCGGGGGACGAGACCCAGTACTTC.

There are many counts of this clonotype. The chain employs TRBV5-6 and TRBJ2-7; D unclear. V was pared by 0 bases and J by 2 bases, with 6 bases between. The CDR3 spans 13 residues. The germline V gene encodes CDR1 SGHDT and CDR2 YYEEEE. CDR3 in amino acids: CASSLGHPYEQYF. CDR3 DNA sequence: TGTGCCAGCAGCTTGGGACATCCCTACGAGCAGTACTTC.

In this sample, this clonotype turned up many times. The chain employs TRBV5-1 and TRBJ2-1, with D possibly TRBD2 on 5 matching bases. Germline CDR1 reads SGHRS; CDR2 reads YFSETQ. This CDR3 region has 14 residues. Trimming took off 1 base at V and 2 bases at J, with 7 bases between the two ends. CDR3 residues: CASSLTRTYNEQFF. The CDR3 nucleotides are TGCGCCAGCAGCTTGACTAGGACCTACAATGAGCAGTTCTTC.

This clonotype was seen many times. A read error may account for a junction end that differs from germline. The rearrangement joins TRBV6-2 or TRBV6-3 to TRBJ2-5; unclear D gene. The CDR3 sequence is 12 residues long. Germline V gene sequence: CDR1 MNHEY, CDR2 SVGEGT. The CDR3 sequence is CASSYLQGTQYF. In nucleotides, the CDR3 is TGTGCCAGCAGTTACCTCCAAGGGACCCAGTACTTC.

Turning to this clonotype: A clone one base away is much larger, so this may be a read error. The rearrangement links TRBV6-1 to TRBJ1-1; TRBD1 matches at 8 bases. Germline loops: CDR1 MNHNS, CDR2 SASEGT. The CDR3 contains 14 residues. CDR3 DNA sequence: TGTGCCAGCAGACCGACAGGGGTAAACACTGAAGTTTTCTTT. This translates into CASRPTGVNTEVFF.

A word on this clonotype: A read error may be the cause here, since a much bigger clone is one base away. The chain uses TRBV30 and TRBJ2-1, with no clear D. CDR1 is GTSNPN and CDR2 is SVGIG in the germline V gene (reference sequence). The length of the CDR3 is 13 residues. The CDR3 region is CAWDTHSQETQHF. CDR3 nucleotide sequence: TGTGCCTGGGATACCCACTCGCAAGAGACCCAGCACTTC.

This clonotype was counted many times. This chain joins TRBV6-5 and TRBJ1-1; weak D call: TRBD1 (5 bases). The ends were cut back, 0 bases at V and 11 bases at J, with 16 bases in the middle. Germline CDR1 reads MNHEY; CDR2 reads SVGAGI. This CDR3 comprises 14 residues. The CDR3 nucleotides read TGTGCCAGCAGTTACTCTAACAAGGGGTTGTATGCTTTCTTT. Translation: CASSYSNKGLYAFF.

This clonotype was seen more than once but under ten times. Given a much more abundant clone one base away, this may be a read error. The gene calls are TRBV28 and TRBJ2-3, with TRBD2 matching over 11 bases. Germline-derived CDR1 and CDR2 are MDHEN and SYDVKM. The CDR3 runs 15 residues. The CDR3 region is CVSTLTSGVTDTQYF. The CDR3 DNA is TGTGTCAGCACCCTGACTAGCGGGGTCACAGATACGCAGTATTTT.

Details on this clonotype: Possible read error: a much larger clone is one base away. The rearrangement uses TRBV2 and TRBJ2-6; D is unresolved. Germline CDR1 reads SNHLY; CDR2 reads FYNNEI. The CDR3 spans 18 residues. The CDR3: CVSSALVTQLSGANVLTF. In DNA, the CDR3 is TGTGTCAGCAGTGCTCTAGTAACACAACTCTCTGGGGCCAACGTCCTGACTTTC. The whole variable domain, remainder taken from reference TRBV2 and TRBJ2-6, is EPEVTQTPSHQVTQMGQEVILRCVPISNHLYFYWYRQILGQKVEFLVSFYNNEISEKSEIFDDQFSVERPDGSNFTLKIRSTKLEDSAMYFCVSSALVTQLSGANVLTFGAGSRLTVL.

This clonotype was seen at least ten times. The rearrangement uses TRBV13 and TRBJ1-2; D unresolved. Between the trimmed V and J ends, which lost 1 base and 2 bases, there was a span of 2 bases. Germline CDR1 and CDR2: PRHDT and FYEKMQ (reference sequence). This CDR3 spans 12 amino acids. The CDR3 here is CASSLENYGYTF. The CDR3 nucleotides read TGTGCCAGCAGCTTAGAAAACTATGGCTACACCTTC.

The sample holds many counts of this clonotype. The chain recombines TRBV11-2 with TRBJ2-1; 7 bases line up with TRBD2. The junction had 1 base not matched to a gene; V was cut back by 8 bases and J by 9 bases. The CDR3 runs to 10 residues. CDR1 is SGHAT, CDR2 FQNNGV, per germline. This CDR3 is CASGGGEQFF. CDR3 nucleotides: TGTGCCAGCGGGGGGGGTGAGCAGTTCTTC.